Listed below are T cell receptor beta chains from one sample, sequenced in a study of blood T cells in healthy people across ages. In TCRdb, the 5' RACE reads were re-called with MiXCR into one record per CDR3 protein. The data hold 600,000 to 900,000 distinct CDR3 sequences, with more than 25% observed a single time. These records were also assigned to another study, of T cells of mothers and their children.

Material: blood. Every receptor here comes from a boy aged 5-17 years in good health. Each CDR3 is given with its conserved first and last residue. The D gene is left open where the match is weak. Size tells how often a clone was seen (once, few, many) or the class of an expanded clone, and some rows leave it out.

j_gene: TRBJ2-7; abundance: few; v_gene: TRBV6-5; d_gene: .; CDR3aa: CASRTDHKSYEQYF; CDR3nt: TGTGCCAGCAGAACGGATCATAAATCTTACGAGCAGTACTTC
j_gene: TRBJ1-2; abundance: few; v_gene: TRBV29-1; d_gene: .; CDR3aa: CSVALGGSYGYTF; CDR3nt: TGCAGCGTAGCCCTGGGGGGTAGCTATGGCTACACCTTC
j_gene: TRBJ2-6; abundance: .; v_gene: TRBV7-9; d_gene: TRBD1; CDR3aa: CASSRSDRGQCGANVLTF; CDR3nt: TGTGCCAGCAGCAGATCGGACAGGGGCCAGTGTGGGGCCAACGTCCTGACTTTC
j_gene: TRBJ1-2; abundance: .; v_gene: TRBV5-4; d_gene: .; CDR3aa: CASSLRGTGVGGYTF; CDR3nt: TGTGCCAGCAGCCTACGAGGAACAGGAGTTGGTGGCTACACCTTC
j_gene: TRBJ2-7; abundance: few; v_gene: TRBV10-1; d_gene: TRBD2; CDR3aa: CASSESRGLASEQYF; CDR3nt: TGCGCCAGCAGTGAGTCCCGTGGACTAGCAAGTGAGCAGTACTTC
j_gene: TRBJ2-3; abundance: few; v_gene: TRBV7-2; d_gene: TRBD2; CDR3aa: CASSLGGGGNTQYF; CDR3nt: TGTGCCAGCAGCTTAGGCGGGGGGGGAAATACGCAGTATTTT
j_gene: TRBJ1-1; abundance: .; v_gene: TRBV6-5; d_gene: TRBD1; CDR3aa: CASSHPRGLGAEAFF; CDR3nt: TGTGCCAGCAGTCACCCCAGGGGGCTAGGTGCTGAAGCTTTCTTT
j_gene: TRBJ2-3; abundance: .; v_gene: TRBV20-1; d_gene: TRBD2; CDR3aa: CSARVSAGGVSDTQYF; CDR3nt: TGCAGTGCTAGAGTCTCAGCGGGGGGGGTGTCAGATACGCAGTATTTT
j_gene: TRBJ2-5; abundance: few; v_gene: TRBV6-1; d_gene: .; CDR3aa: CASSGTGWGETQYF; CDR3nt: TGTGCCAGCAGTGGTACAGGGTGGGGGGAGACCCAGTACTTC
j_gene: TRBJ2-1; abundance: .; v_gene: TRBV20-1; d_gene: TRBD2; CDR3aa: CSAVSGGRSYNEQFF; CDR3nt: TGCAGTGCCGTTAGCGGGGGTCGGTCCTACAATGAGCAGTTCTTC
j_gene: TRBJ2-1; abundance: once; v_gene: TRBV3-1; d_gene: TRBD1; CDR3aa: CASSPGDRDYQVQFF; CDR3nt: TGTGCCAGCAGCCCCGGGGACAGGGATTATCAGGTGCAGTTCTTC
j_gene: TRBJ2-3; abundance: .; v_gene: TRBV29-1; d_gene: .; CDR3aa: CSVEGVLPAIQYF; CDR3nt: TGCAGCGTTGAAGGGGTACTCCCAGCAATCCAGTATTTT
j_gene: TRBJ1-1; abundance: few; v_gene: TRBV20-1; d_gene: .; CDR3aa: CSALQAGNTEAFF; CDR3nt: TGCAGTGCCCTGCAGGCAGGGAACACTGAAGCTTTCTTT
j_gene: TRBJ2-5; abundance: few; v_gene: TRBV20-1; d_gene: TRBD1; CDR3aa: CSALEGQGWETQYF; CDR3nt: TGCAGTGCTCTCGAGGGACAGGGGTGGGAGACCCAGTACTTC
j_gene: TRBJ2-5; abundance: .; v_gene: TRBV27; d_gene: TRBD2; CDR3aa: CASSLSLAGGLETQYF; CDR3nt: TGTGCCAGCAGTTTATCACTAGCGGGGGGGTTAGAGACCCAGTACTTC
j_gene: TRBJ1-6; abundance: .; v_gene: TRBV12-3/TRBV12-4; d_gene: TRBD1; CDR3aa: CASREQGALRNSPLHF; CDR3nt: TGTGCCAGCAGAGAGCAGGGGGCCTTGCGCAATTCACCCCTCCACTTT
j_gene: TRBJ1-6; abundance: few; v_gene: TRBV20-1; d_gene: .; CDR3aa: CSARVPTWDSPLHF; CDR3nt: TGCAGTGCTAGAGTGCCCACCTGGGATTCACCCCTCCACTTT
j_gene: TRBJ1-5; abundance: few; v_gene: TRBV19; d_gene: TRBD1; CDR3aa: CASSRTGHQPQHF; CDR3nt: TGTGCCAGTAGTCGGACAGGGCATCAGCCCCAGCATTTT
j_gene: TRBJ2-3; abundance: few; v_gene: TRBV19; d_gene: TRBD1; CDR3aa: CASSQDRATDTQYF; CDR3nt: TGTGCCTCCTCCCAGGACAGGGCCACAGATACGCAGTATTTT
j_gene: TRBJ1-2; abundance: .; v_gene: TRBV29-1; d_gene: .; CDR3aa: CSGRAQGFDGYTF; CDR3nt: TGCAGCGGGAGGGCTCAGGGTTTCGATGGCTACACCTTC
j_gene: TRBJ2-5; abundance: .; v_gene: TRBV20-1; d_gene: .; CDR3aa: CSAREPPAGSSYDQYF; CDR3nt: TGCAGTGCTAGAGAGCCCCCGGCAGGTAGCTCCTACGACCAGTACTTC
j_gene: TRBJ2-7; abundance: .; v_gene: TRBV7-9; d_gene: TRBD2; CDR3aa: CASSRGLAGPYEQYF; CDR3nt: TGCGCCAGCAGCCGAGGACTAGCGGGGCCCTACGAGCAGTACTTC
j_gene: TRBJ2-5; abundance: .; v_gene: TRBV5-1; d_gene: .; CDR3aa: CASSLLGEGETQYF; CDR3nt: TGCGCCAGCAGCCTCCTTGGAGAGGGAGAGACCCAGTACTTC
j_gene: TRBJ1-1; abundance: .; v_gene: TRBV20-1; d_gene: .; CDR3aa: CSAGSRRLTEAFF; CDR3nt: TGCAGTGCTGGTAGCAGGAGGTTGACTGAAGCTTTCTTT
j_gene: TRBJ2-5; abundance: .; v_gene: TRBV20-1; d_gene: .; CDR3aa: CSARDASIAMYQETQYF; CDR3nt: TGCAGTGCTAGAGATGCTAGCATCGCAATGTACCAAGAGACCCAGTACTTC